This T cell receptor beta chain appears in the sequencing data of a study of blood T cell repertoires in COVID-19. Study overall: Researchers got acute and convalescent COVID-19 samples from the United States, Italy and Spain. T cells, B-cell-depleted T cells, or PBMCs supplied cDNA or gDNA.

Clones were sequenced by immunoSEQ multiplex PCR, and TCRdb holds only the in-frame ones, with some missing. The data hold about 140,000 clones, with roughly 81% observed a single time. V gave up 5 bases and J gave up 12 bases; unmatched junction bases: 17. This CDR3 is built from 15 residues. Germline V gene data show CDR1 as SGHTA and CDR2 as FQGNSA. Sequenced: PBMCs or T cells enriched from blood (not recorded which). This TCR came from a woman aged 45-65 years with acute COVID-19. V gene TRBV7-2 combines with J gene TRBJ2-7; TRBD1 agrees at 9 bases. The CDR3 reads CASSTEPGTGTYAYF. Here the CDR3 DNA reads TGTGCCAGCAGCACCGAACCCGGGACAGGGACTTATGCGTACTTC.